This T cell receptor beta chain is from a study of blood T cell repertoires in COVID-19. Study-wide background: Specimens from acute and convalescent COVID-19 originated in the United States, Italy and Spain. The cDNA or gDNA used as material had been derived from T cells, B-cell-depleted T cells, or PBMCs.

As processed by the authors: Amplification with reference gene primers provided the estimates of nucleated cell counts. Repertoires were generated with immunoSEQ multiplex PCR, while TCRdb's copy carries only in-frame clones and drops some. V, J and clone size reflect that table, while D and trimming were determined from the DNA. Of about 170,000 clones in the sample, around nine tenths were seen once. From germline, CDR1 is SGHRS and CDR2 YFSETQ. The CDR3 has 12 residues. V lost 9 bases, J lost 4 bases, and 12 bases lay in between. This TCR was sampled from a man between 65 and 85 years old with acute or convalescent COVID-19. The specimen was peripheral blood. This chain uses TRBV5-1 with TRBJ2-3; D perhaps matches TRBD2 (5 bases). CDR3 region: CATTGVSDTQYF. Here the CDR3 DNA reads TGCGCCACCACCGGGGTTTCAGATACGCAGTATTTT.